Shown below are 27 T cell receptor beta chains from a single sample sequenced in a study of T cell responses to AZD1222 COVID-19 vaccine (dated by TCRdb to about 2021). The label giving this sample's time point can be read as: baseline before first vaccination. The library relied on the immunoSEQ multiplex PCR assay. TCRdb re-hosts the immuneACCESS table, in-frame sequences only. Its copies lack some clones; in the studies checked, an unresolved V gene accounts for under half of them, and the cause for the rest is not known. The sample table records some 140,000 clones; about 80% of these occur just once. The ten largest make up 4.1% of the sample. Source: peripheral blood, taken on day 0 of AZD1222 vaccination. These receptors originate from an adult in good health.

V and J are TRBV11-2 and TRBJ1-1; D gene ambiguous. Germline values: CDR1 SGHAT, CDR2 FQNNGV. CDR3 size: 11 residues. The V gene lost 5 bases and the J gene lost 8 bases, with 9 bases spanning the gap. The CDR3 sequence is CASSIRQEAFF. DNA for the CDR3: TGTGCCAGCAGCATAAGGCAGGAAGCTTTCTTT.

For this clone: The sample carries other DNA sequences with the same CDR3. The chain uses TRBV6-5 and TRBJ1-1, with 8 bases lining up with TRBD1. Germline CDR1 is MNHEY and CDR2 is SVGAGI. V dropped 6 bases and J dropped 1; count of bases not matched to a gene: 4. The CDR3 has 14 residues. CDR3 sequence: CASSYGTGNTEAFF. As DNA, the CDR3 is TGTGCCAGCAGCTACGGGACAGGGAACACTGAAGCTTTCTTT.

The chain carries TRBV6-5 and TRBJ1-5, with 7 nucleotides matching TRBD1. The V and J ends lost 2 bases and 0 bases, in that order; junction bases with no gene match: 1. This CDR3 is built from 15 residues. The germline V gene encodes CDR1 MNHEY and CDR2 SVGAGI. The CDR3 DNA reads TGTGCCAGCAGTTACCGGACAGGTAGCAATCAGCCCCAGCATTTT. Translating gives CASSYRTGSNQPQHF.

The rearrangement joins TRBV7-2 to TRBJ1-5, with D perhaps TRBD1 (5 bases). Trimming took off 2 bases at V and 2 bases at J, with 10 bases between the two ends. The CDR3 length is 15 residues. The germline V gene encodes CDR1 SGHTA and CDR2 FQGNSA. In DNA form, the CDR3 reads TGTGCCAGCAGCTTATCGGGGGTGGGCAATCAGCCCCAGCATTTT. This encodes CASSLSGVGNQPQHF.

This clone was seen only a few times. V gene TRBV10-2 combines with J gene TRBJ1-1; no clear D gene. Trimming took 3 bases from V and 8 from J, leaving 13 bases between them. Looked up from germline, CDR1 is WSHSY and CDR2 is SAAADI. The CDR3 runs 13 residues. The CDR3 DNA is TGCGCCAGCAGTGAAGACACGGGAAGGGAAGCTTTCTTT. Translation gives CASSEDTGREAFF.

The chain combines TRBV6-1 with TRBJ1-2; weak D call: TRBD1 (5 bases). The CDR3 has 14 amino acids. Per germline, CDR1 MNHNS and CDR2 SASEGT. The V and J ends lost 1 base and 4 bases respectively, with 10 bases between them. Here the CDR3 DNA reads TGTGCCAGCAGTGAAGGGCAGGGCGCCTATGGCTACACCTTC. Amino acid sequence: CASSEGQGAYGYTF.

This chain links TRBV11-2 with TRBJ2-3; 11 bases map to TRBD2. Germline V lookup: CDR1 SGHAT, CDR2 FQNNGV. This CDR3 has 15 amino acids. V lost 1 base and J lost 7; bases outside the gene matches: 4. CDR3 protein: CASSLVAGGAYTQYF. The CDR3 bases are TGTGCCAGCAGCTTAGTAGCGGGGGGGGCGTATACGCAGTATTTT.

The chain links TRBV2 to TRBJ2-6, with 12 bases aligning to TRBD1. With V trimmed by 7 bases and J by 4 bases, 8 bases remained unmatched. The CDR3 has 17 amino acids. Germline V gene data show CDR1 as SNHLY and CDR2 as FYNNEI. The CDR3, as DNA: TGTGCCAGCACATCGGGACAGGGGGCGCGGGGGGCCAACGTCCTGACTTTC. Translating gives CASTSGQGARGANVLTF. Based on the CDR3 plus reference TRBV2 and TRBJ2-6, the full variable domain is EPEVTQTPSHQVTQMGQEVILRCVPISNHLYFYWYRQILGQKVEFLVSFYNNEISEKSEIFDDQFSVERPDGSNFTLKIRSTKLEDSAMYFCASTSGQGARGANVLTFGAGSRLTVL.

The V and J genes are TRBV3-1 (or the pseudogene TRBV3-2) and TRBJ2-3; 8 nucleotides align to TRBD2. The ends lost 4 bases at V and 2 bases at J; junction bases unmatched: 8. This CDR3 contains 16 residues. Germline V gives CDR1 LGHDT, CDR2 YNNKEL (reference sequence). The chain's CDR3 is CASSPFAGGLTDTQYF. The CDR3 coding sequence is TGTGCCAGCAGCCCCTTTGCGGGGGGCCTCACAGATACGCAGTATTTT.

The chain joins TRBV28 to TRBJ2-7; 10 bases align to TRBD1. Germline CDR1 MDHEN, CDR2 SYDVKM. The CDR3 sequence is 15 residues long. J lost 5 bases, V lost 2 bases, and 6 bases had no gene match. This CDR3 is CASSLGGTGVDEQYF. The CDR3 DNA follows: TGTGCCAGCAGTTTAGGCGGGACAGGGGTTGACGAGCAGTACTTC.

V gene TRBV7-3 combines with J gene TRBJ1-1, with 7 bases that match TRBD1. CDR3 length: 14 residues. Per germline, CDR1 SGHTA and CDR2 FQGTGA. V lost 5 bases, J lost 4 bases, and 7 bases stayed unmatched. The CDR3 sequence: CASSLLTGITEAFF. CDR3 nucleotides: TGTGCCAGCAGCCTTTTGACAGGGATCACTGAAGCTTTCTTT.

The DNA of the CDR3 is TGTGCCAGCAACAGGGTGGAGCAGTACTTC. This codes for CASNRVEQYF. The genes are TRBV25-1 and TRBJ2-7; D possibly corresponds to TRBD1 (6 bases). V was clipped by 7 bases and J by 7 bases, with 8 bases between them. This CDR3 spans 10 amino acids. From germline, CDR1 is MGHDK and CDR2 SYGVNS.

The rearrangement links TRBV28 to TRBJ1-2, with D maybe TRBD1 (6 bases). In germline, CDR1 is MDHEN, CDR2 SYDVKM. This CDR3 has 11 residues. V dropped 5 bases and J dropped 7 bases, with 8 bases sitting between them. In nucleotides, the CDR3 is TGTGCCAGCAGTAGGGGGACTGGCTACACCTTC. It is translated as CASSRGTGYTF.

The J gene is TRBJ1-5, the V gene TRBV30; TRBD1 is a possible D gene (5 bases). Germline V gene sequence: CDR1 GTSNPN, CDR2 SVGIG (reference sequence). Between the trimmed V and J ends, which lost 1 base and 6 bases, there was a span of 13 bases. The CDR3 loop spans 14 amino acids. This chain's CDR3 is CAWSGTGGFQPQHF. CDR3 nucleotides: TGTGCCTGGAGTGGTACCGGGGGTTTTCAGCCCCAGCATTTT.

This chain joins TRBV11-3 and TRBJ2-3, with D maybe TRBD1 (6 bases). This CDR3 has 15 amino acids. CDR1 SGHNT and CDR2 YENEEA come from the germline V gene. Trimming cost V 4 bases and J 4 bases, with 15 bases left between them. The CDR3 region has the DNA TGTGCCAGCAGCTCGCAGGTTAAGGGGGCAGATACGCAGTATTTT. Encoded protein: CASSSQVKGADTQYF.

This rearrangement joins TRBV7-9 to TRBJ1-1; D remains ambiguous. CDR1 is SEHNR and CDR2 is FQNEAQ in the germline V gene (reference sequence). The CDR3 is 12 amino acids. The V end lost 1 base, the J end lost 3 bases, and 3 bases lay between the germline ends. In DNA, the CDR3 is TGTGCCAGCAGCTTAGAACACACTGAAGCTTTCTTT. Translation gives CASSLEHTEAFF. Full variable domain (remainder filled in from reference TRBV7-9 and TRBJ1-1): DTGVSQNPRHKITKRGQNVTFRCDPISEHNRLYWYRQTLGQGPEFLTYFQNEAQLEKSRLLSDRFSAERPKGSFSTLEIQRTEQGDSAMYLCASSLEHTEAFFGQGTRLTVV.

This clone was seen a few times. This sequence joins TRBV9 and TRBJ1-3; D is unclear. Germline V gene data show CDR1 as SGDLS and CDR2 as YYNGEE. Trimming stripped 0 bases from V and 0 bases from J, with 10 bases between. This CDR3 is built from 16 residues. The CDR3 coding sequence is TGTGCCAGCAGCGTAGCTCTCCGGAGCTCTGGAAACACCATATATTTT. Protein: CASSVALRSSGNTIYF.

The rearrangement uses TRBV28 and TRBJ1-5; D gene unclear. The germline CDR1 and CDR2 sequences are MDHEN and SYDVKM. Deletions cut 6 bases from V and 3 bases from J, with 15 bases between. The CDR3 runs 15 residues. For the CDR3, the DNA is TGTGCCAGCAGCCACGTCAGGATTGACAATCAGCCCCAGCATTTT. It codes for CASSHVRIDNQPQHF. The variable domain in full, with the rest retrieved from reference TRBV28 and TRBJ1-5, is DVKVTQSSRYLVKRTGEKVFLECVQDMDHENMFWYRQDPGLGLRLIYFSYDVKMKEKGDIPEGYSVSREKKERFSLILESASTNQTSMYLCASSHVRIDNQPQHFGDGTRLSIL.

The chain combines TRBV5-1 with TRBJ1-2, with 7 bases lining up with TRBD1. J was trimmed by 4 bases and V by 0 bases; bases with no gene match: 3. The germline V gene has CDR1 SGHRS and CDR2 YFSETQ. The CDR3 is made up of 14 amino acids. The CDR3 coding sequence is TGCGCCAGCAGCTTGGACAGGGGAGGCTATGGCTACACCTTC. As protein: CASSLDRGGYGYTF.

This clone was observed a few times. The V gene is TRBV5-1, the J gene TRBJ1-2; tentatively, D is TRBD1 (5 bases). The CDR3 is 15 amino acids. The V end was cut by 0 bases, the J end by 0 bases, with 9 bases between. Germline assignment: CDR1 SGHRS and CDR2 YFSETQ. For the CDR3, the DNA is TGCGCCAGCAGCTTGGCCGGGACGGCTAACTATGGCTACACCTTC. Translating it yields CASSLAGTANYGYTF.

The CDR3 nucleotides read TGCGCCAGCAGTGATGAGGCCGCTTCGGGGGAAGCTTTCTTT. Amino acids: CASSDEAASGEAFF. The rearrangement joins TRBV10-1 to TRBJ1-1; no clear D gene. V lost 3 bases, J lost 8 bases, and 16 bases lay in between. Germline V gene data show CDR1 as WNHNN and CDR2 as SYGVQD (reference sequence). The CDR3 sequence is 14 residues long.

The chain has TRBV29-1 and TRBJ1-1; TRBD1 might be the D (6 bases). The V and J ends lost 5 bases and 3 bases respectively, with 13 bases between them. The CDR3 extends over 13 amino acids. Germline CDR1 and CDR2: SQVTM and ANQGSEA. This CDR3 reads CSVSHRDHTEAFF. DNA for the CDR3: TGCAGCGTTTCCCACAGGGACCACACTGAAGCTTTCTTT.

This chain links TRBV6-1 with TRBJ1-5, with D unresolved. Germline-derived CDR1 and CDR2 are MNHNS and SASEGT. With 2 bases removed from V and 0 bases from J, the gap between germline ends came to 8 bases. This CDR3 has 15 amino acids. The CDR3 DNA reads TGTGCCAGCAGTGAATTGGTGGGTAGCAATCAGCCCCAGCATTTT. This codes for CASSELVGSNQPQHF.

This clone appeared a single time. V usage is TRBV10-3 and J usage is TRBJ2-7, with 7 bases matching TRBD2. V lost 10 bases to trimming and J lost 4 bases; unmatched junction nucleotides: 10. The germline V gene encodes CDR1 ENHRY and CDR2 SYGVKD. CDR3 size: 13 residues. CDR3 DNA sequence: TGTGCCAGCGACAGCGGGGTCTCTTACGAGCAGTACTTC. Residues: CASDSGVSYEQYF.

In this sample, this clone turned up once. The chain is built from TRBV6-1 and TRBJ1-5; maybe TRBD1 (5 bases). The CDR3 is 16 amino acids. V was cut by 1 base and J by 0 bases, with 10 bases left in between. Germline V gene sequence: CDR1 MNHNS, CDR2 SASEGT. CDR3 sequence (DNA): TGTGCCAGCAGTGAAGGGACATTACCTAGCAATCAGCCCCAGCATTTT. Encoded protein: CASSEGTLPSNQPQHF.

The genes are TRBV20-1 and TRBJ1-1; D remains unclear. CDR1 is DFQATT and CDR2 is SNEGSKA in the germline V gene (reference sequence). The CDR3 contains 11 residues. The CDR3 loop reads CSADQNTEAFF. In DNA, the CDR3 is TGCAGCGCAGACCAGAACACTGAAGCTTTCTTT.

The chain carries TRBV28 and TRBJ2-7; D remains unclear. The germline V and J ends were trimmed by 1 base and 2 bases, with 9 bases remaining between them. The length of the CDR3 is 14 residues. Germline assignment: CDR1 MDHEN and CDR2 SYDVKM. DNA of the CDR3: TGTGCCAGCAGTTTATTTGGAATAACCTACGAGCAGTACTTC. This encodes CASSLFGITYEQYF. The full variable domain, rest sourced from reference TRBV28 and TRBJ2-7, is DVKVTQSSRYLVKRTGEKVFLECVQDMDHENMFWYRQDPGLGLRLIYFSYDVKMKEKGDIPEGYSVSREKKERFSLILESASTNQTSMYLCASSLFGITYEQYFGPGTRLTVT.